This T cell receptor (beta chain) was captured in a study of OX40 agonist ivuxolimab in advanced cancers. Regarding the complete study: Ivuxolimab was an agonistic, fully human IgG2 monoclonal antibody directed against OX40 (CD134), a costimulatory receptor. Intravenous ivuxolimab was administered to patients every 2 weeks at six dose levels: 0.01, 0.1, 0.3, 1.5, 3 and 10 mg/kg. Among the roughly 52 dose-escalation patients, around 20 had hepatocellular carcinoma, 15 or so melanoma, 9 renal cell carcinoma and 9 head and neck cancer. The dose-escalation cohort was around 84% male with a mean age of about 60 years, ranging from roughly 23 to 85. Patients were allowed to have had prior anti-PD-1, anti-PD-L1 or anti-CTLA-4 therapy, and approximately 40% of the dose-escalation patients had been treated with checkpoint inhibitors. Partial responses occurred in three dose-escalation patients: two with cutaneous melanoma and one with hepatocellular carcinoma. Peripheral TCRbeta sequencing aimed to test whether ivuxolimab altered TCR sequence diversity and caused clonal T-cell expansion. The paper describes the monotherapy dose-escalation part (N = 52 patients) of the phase I trial of ivuxolimab.

The sample holds one count of this clone. It has no known antigen specificity. Per-base quality was not reported, and no clone a single base away is much larger than it. For sequencing of the TCRbeta CDR3 region, genomic DNA was extracted from the sorted cells. The immunoSEQ Assay was used to sequence the TCRbeta CDR3 regions. TCRdb limited this immuneACCESS table to in-frame rearrangements with V and J called. A share of clones is missing; checked studies link under half to unresolved V genes, and the rest is unexplained. Recorded for this sample are about 64,000 clones; 80% to 90% of them occurred a single time. The ten biggest clones cover 9.8% of the sample. Patients with a history of autoimmune disease or receiving systemic immunosuppression were excluded from the trial. Peripheral blood for TCR sequencing was collected from all dose cohorts at baseline, on cycle 4 day 1, and on cycle 7 day 1. Samples came from an open-label, multicenter, first-in-human phase I dose-escalation trial of ivuxolimab. The trial enrolled adults with locally advanced or metastatic head and neck squamous cell, hepatocellular, melanoma or renal cell carcinoma. CD4+ and CD8+ T cells were sorted separately from peripheral blood before TCR sequencing.

The junction shows trimming of 1 base on V and 4 bases on J, plus 13 bases between the germline ends. CDR1 is given as SGHTA and CDR2 as FQGNSA, both from the germline V gene. From the cysteine through the phenylalanine, the CDR3 covers 15 amino acids. CDR3 DNA only is kept here, 45 bases in frame from base 1. The study at large found these results: In the 0.1-3.0 mg/kg groups, partial responders were among the patients with the lowest normalized peripheral clonal expansion, particularly in CD8+ T cells. Antigen specificity was not determined for the clonally expanded peripheral T cells. Low levels of normalized T-cell clonal expansion were also seen in some patients who did not respond. After ivuxolimab, CD8+ T cells had more expanded clones than CD4+ T cells on average. At doses from 0.1 to 3.0 mg/kg, clonal expansion was seen in both CD4+ and CD8+ blood T cells between baseline and week 6.

This sequence uses TRBV7-2 and TRBJ1-2; a tentative D call is TRBD1 (5 bases match). This TCR was recovered from an adult with an advanced solid tumor such as melanoma, head and neck, liver or kidney cancer. Specimen: CD4+ or CD8+ T cells sorted from blood, collected in a trial of the OX40 agonist ivuxolimab. Here the CDR3 is given as CASSLGGEPIYGYTF. In nucleotide form, the sequence is TGTGCCAGCAGCTTAGGGGGGGAACCTATCTATGGCTACACCTTC.